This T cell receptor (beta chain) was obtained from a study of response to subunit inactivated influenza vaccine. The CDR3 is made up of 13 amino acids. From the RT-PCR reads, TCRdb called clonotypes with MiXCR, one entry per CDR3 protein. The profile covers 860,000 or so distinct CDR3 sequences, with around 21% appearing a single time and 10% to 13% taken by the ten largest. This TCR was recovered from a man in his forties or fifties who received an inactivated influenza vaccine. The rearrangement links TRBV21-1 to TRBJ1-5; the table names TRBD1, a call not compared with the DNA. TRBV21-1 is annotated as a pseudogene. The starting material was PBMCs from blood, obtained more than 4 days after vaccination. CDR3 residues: CASSKDGGQPQHF. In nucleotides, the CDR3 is TGTGCCAGCAGCAAAGACGGGGGCCAGCCCCAGCATTTT.